These T cell receptor beta chains were read from a single sample in a study of tumor-infiltrating lymphocytes in glioblastoma multiforme. One entry per CDR3 protein results from TCRdb running MiXCR on the multiplex PCR reads. The sample holds about 16,000 distinct CDR3 sequences; over 60% are singletons and the top ten take over 35%. Specimen: brain tumor tissue. The receptor set was obtained from a male donor with glioblastoma. Both conserved end residues are part of each CDR3.

TRBV6-5 | CASSPDSPTIGAFF
TRBV20-1 | CSARDRLAGGQETQYF
TRBV20-1 | CSARAGDGAKNIQYF
TRBV6-5 | CASSRSNTEAFF
TRBV20-1 | CSARGRGAVF
TRBV30 | CAWSFGGEQYF
TRBV20-1 | CSARRQQGFLYGYTF
TRBV10-2 | CASSSAGGVADTQYF
TRBV11-2 | CASNWDRGTSTYELYF
TRBV14 | CASRQVRRYEHYF